This T cell receptor (beta chain) originates from a study of identical twins. Study findings and constraints: Zero-insertion analyses were open to partial confounding by invariant MAIT and iNKT cells.

As to this clonotype: The antigen remains undetermined.

Trimming took 8 bases from V and 2 from J, leaving 10 bases between them. Germline CDR1 is ENHRY and CDR2 is SYGVKD. There are 13 residues in the CDR3. TCRdb analysed the 5' RACE reads with MiXCR anew, one entry per CDR3 protein. The table records about 810,000 distinct CDR3 sequences, roughly 12% of them present only once. A further study also used this sample, focusing on yellow fever vaccine responses in identical twins. That source adds: Reports say the vaccine T cell response in twins looked partly convergent and partly personalized.

The rearrangement links TRBV10-3 to TRBJ2-1; perhaps D is TRBD1 or TRBD2 (5 bases each). This TCR derives from a woman under 30 in good health. Sequencing was done on a sample of PBMCs. The CDR3 sequence: CAISSGPYNEQFF. Here the CDR3 DNA reads TGTGCCATCTCTTCGGGACCCTACAATGAGCAGTTCTTC.